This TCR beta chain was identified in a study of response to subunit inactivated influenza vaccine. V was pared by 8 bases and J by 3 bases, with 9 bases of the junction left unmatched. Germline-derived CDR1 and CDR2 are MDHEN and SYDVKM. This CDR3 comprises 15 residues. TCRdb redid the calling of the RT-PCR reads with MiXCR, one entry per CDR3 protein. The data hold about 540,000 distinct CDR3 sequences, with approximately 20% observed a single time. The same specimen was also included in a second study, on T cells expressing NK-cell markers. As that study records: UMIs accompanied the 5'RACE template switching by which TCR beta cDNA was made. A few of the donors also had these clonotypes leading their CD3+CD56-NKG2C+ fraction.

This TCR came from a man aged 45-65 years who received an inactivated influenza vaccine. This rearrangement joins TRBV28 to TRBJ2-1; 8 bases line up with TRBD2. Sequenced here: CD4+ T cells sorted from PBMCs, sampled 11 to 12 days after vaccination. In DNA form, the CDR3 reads TGTGCCAGCGCCACGGGGGGGCGCGTCTACAATGAGCAGTTCTTC. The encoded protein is CASATGGRVYNEQFF.